One T cell receptor (beta chain) is described in this entry. The antigen is not known. 5'RACE template switching built TCR beta cDNA with unique molecular identifiers. Following a re-call of the 5' RACE reads, TCRdb has one entry per CDR3 protein and lacks DNA. The sample totals around 280,000 distinct CDR3 sequences. The data were taken from a study of T cells expressing NK-cell markers. Study-wide background: According to the study, TCR beta repertoires originated from sorted CD3+CD56+NKG2C+, CD3+CD56+NKG2C- and CD3+CD56-NKG2C+ T cells. General observations from the study: NKG2C+ dominant clonotype frequencies in five or six donors were roughly 1.0-7.5% of CD8+ T cells.

The CDR3 has 14 residues. The chain employs TRBV12-3 or TRBV12-4 and TRBJ2-1; TCRdb selects TRBD2, and the lack of DNA leaves this call unchecked. The receptor's source is a man aged 18 to 30 in good health. The sequenced sample was blood T cells: a sorted CD56 or NKG2C T cell subset, CD4+ or CD8+ T cells, or bulk PBMC T cells (not recorded which). CDR3 residues: CASSPRRDYNEQFF.